This TCR beta chain was obtained from a study of cytomegalovirus exposure and HLA in healthy donors. PCR primers comprised 60 Vbeta and 13 Jbeta primers. Assay: immunoSEQ multiplex PCR; the TCRdb copy retains only in-frame clones and omits some. Of approximately 110,000 clones listed, roughly 66% are singletons. This clone was recorded only once. Its target is not known. V was shortened by 0 bases and J by 0 bases, with 9 bases between the two germline ends. Germline-derived CDR1 and CDR2 are KGHSH and LQKENI. The CDR3 is 16 amino acids. Study observations and caveats: Reportedly, TCR beta sequences accurately predicted HLA-A and HLA-B alleles in most subjects. For most TCR sequences rarity was the rule, although some public TCRs occurred in many donors. TRBV6-2, TRBV6-3 and some other V segments were unresolvable in 87-base-pair reads.

The specimen was PBMCs. This chain uses TRBV18 with TRBJ2-1; perhaps TRBD1 as D (5 bases). The clonotype was recovered from a man aged 60 to 69 in good health and CMV-seropositive. The CDR3 nucleotides are TGTGCCAGCTCACCACCGGGAAGGGGCTCCTACAATGAGCAGTTCTTC. Protein product: CASSPPGRGSYNEQFF.